This T cell receptor (beta chain) was captured by sequencing in a study of T cells in Graves' hyperthyroidism and ophthalmopathy. Overall study findings and caveats: The model foresaw ophthalmopathy a median roughly 6.3 months prior to onset.

With respect to this clonotype: Antigen unknown.

The CDR3 loop spans 15 amino acids. CDR1 SGHRS and CDR2 YFSETQ come from the germline V gene. The J segment lost 9 bases and the V segment lost 1 base, leaving 8 bases of the junction unmatched. Template material for amplifying TCR beta CDR3 regions consisted of RNA transcripts. TCR CDR3 underwent first-round RT-PCR with the HTBI primer set. Via MiXCR, TCRdb re-called the multiplex PCR reads, giving one row per CDR3 protein. Of around 340,000 distinct CDR3 sequences in the sample, about 18% are singletons; the top ten hold around a third. The sequencing sample was made of blood. The TCR was taken from a woman in her thirties with Graves' hyperthyroidism that later progressed to Graves' ophthalmopathy. The chain joins TRBV5-1 to TRBJ2-1; 9 bases are a match to TRBD1. CDR3: CASSLSGQGMGEQFF. The CDR3 DNA is TGCGCCAGCAGCTTGTCGGGACAGGGTATGGGTGAGCAGTTCTTC.